The next 10 T cell receptor beta chains were all read from a single sample in a study of vaccination and CD4 T cells after COVID-19. The Oncomine TCR Beta short-read assay generated sequence data from the DNA of cultured CD4+ T cells. From the PCR reads, TCRdb called clonotypes with MiXCR, one entry per CDR3 protein. The sample yields approximately 3,000 distinct CDR3 sequences, around 75% seen once. Treatment specified: approximately 9-day PBMC culture with coronavirus spike peptide pools or control peptides (ViraFEST assay). These receptors are not linked to any known antigen. The sequenced material came from CD4+ T cells from blood, cultured in vitro. All receptors come from a human donor who had recovered from COVID-19.

This clonotype was detected a few times. The rearrangement joins TRBV11-2 to TRBJ1-2; D remains unclear. Germline V gene sequence: CDR1 SGHAT, CDR2 FQNNGV. V lost 7 bases to trimming and J lost 6 bases, with 24 bases between them. The CDR3 is 16 amino acids. The CDR3 protein is CASNLRPAASLNGYTF. The CDR3 DNA reads TGTGCCAGCAACCTAAGGCCTGCGGCAAGCCTCAATGGCTACACCTTC.

By share, this clonotype ranks as large. The rearrangement links TRBV12-3 or TRBV12-4 to TRBJ1-6, with unresolved D. The CDR3 is 13 residues long. V lost 3 bases and J 10 bases, leaving 10 bases between the germline ends. The CDR3 is CASSLDEESPLHF. The CDR3 bases are TGTGCCAGCAGTTTGGATGAGGAATCACCCCTCCACTTT.

The gene calls are TRBV20-1 and TRBJ1-5, with a weak D call TRBD1 (6 bases). With 2 bases removed from V and 0 bases from J, the gap between germline ends came to 11 bases. CDR3 length: 15 amino acids. Germline assignment: CDR1 DFQATT and CDR2 SNEGSKA (reference sequence). This CDR3 reads CSARQGINSNQPQHF. The CDR3 coding sequence is TGCAGTGCTAGACAGGGGATAAATAGCAATCAGCCCCAGCATTTT.

This clonotype rates as medium-sized. The chain uses TRBV18 and TRBJ1-2; D is unclear. Trimming removed 5 bases from V and 0 bases from J, with 13 bases in between. Per the germline V gene, CDR1 is KGHSH and CDR2 is LQKENI. This CDR3 spans 15 amino acids. The CDR3 nucleotides are TGTGCCAGCTCATCGGAGGGAGGAACTAACTATGGCTACACCTTC. It codes for CASSSEGGTNYGYTF.

In DNA, the CDR3 is TGTGCCAGCACCCACATCAGAGAGGGGGATGGCTACACCTTC. Protein product: CASTHIREGDGYTF. V usage is TRBV6-1 and J usage is TRBJ1-2, with D maybe TRBD1 (6 bases). The V gene's germline CDR1 is MNHNS and CDR2 SASEGT. This CDR3 is built from 14 residues. Trimming removed 7 bases from V and 6 bases from J, with 18 bases in between.

The J gene is TRBJ1-1, the V gene TRBV20-1; 8 nucleotides line up with TRBD1. The CDR3 runs 14 residues. Germline CDR1 is DFQATT and CDR2 is SNEGSKA (reference sequence). Unmatched junction bases numbered 8, after V lost 5 bases and J lost 3 bases. For the CDR3, the DNA is TGCAGTGCTCACGCAGGGGGCGCGGACACTGAAGCTTTCTTT. This encodes CSAHAGGADTEAFF.

V gene TRBV9 combines with J gene TRBJ1-6; D ambiguous. CDR1 SGDLS and CDR2 YYNGEE come from the germline V gene. This CDR3 comprises 13 residues. Trimming removed 3 bases at V and 13 bases at J, with 14 bases between. CDR3 region: CASSGVRAVPLHF. CDR3 coding DNA: TGTGCCAGCAGCGGGGTGCGGGCAGTCCCCCTCCACTTT.

This clonotype was observed a single time. The chain couples TRBV5-1 to TRBJ2-7; 9 bases align to TRBD1. Germline CDR1 is SGHRS and CDR2 is YFSETQ. Trimming removed 5 bases from V and 0 bases from J; junction bases left unmatched: 0. The CDR3 spans 13 residues. The CDR3 DNA is TGCGCCAGCAGGACAGGGGGCTCCTACGAGCAGTACTTC. Encoded protein: CASRTGGSYEQYF.

The genes are TRBV7-3 and TRBJ2-7; unclear D gene. The CDR3 sequence is 15 residues long. CDR1 SGHTA and CDR2 FQGTGA come from the germline V gene. V dropped 5 bases and J dropped 4 bases, with 18 bases sitting between them. CDR3 region: CASSLMVFRSYEQYF. The CDR3 region has the DNA TGTGCCAGCAGCCTCATGGTTTTTCGTTCGTACGAGCAGTACTTC.

This chain uses TRBV2 with TRBJ2-7; TRBD1 matches 7 bases. V gave up 10 bases and J gave up 2 bases; unmatched junction bases: 5. Germline CDR1 SNHLY, CDR2 FYNNEI. The CDR3 has 12 amino acids. CDR3 region: CATGQLTYEQYF. CDR3 nucleotides: TGTGCCACGGGACAGCTAACCTACGAGCAGTACTTC. Full variable domain (remainder filled in from reference TRBV2 and TRBJ2-7): EPEVTQTPSHQVTQMGQEVILRCVPISNHLYFYWYRQILGQKVEFLVSFYNNEISEKSEIFDDQFSVERPDGSNFTLKIRSTKLEDSAMYFCATGQLTYEQYFGPGTRLTVT.